This entry lists 16 T cell receptor beta chains sequenced from one sample in a study of vaccination and CD4 T cells after COVID-19. The treatment was: approximately nine-day PBMC culture with coronavirus spike peptide pools or control peptides (ViraFEST assay). These TCRs' antigens remain unknown. Scientists ran DNA taken from cultured CD4+ T cells through the Oncomine TCR Beta short-read assay for sequencing. Each CDR3 protein is one row after TCRdb ran MiXCR on the PCR reads. The sample holds around 18,000 distinct CDR3 sequences, 53% seen once. The source material was CD4+ T cells from blood, cultured in vitro, sampled before SARS-CoV-2 vaccination. The receptors were sampled from a human donor who had recovered from COVID-19.

The chain combines TRBV6-2 or TRBV6-3 with TRBJ2-3; 11 bases agree with TRBD2. The V segment lost 6 bases and the J segment 2 bases; nucleotides outside the gene matches: 4. CDR3 length: 15 residues. Per the germline V gene, CDR1 is MNHEY and CDR2 is SVGEGT. The CDR3 DNA reads TGTGCCAGCAGCGAGGGACTAGCGGTCACAGATACGCAGTATTTT. Translation gives CASSEGLAVTDTQYF.

This rearrangement joins TRBV2 to TRBJ1-2; 7 nucleotides agree with TRBD1. Germline lookup yields CDR1 SNHLY and CDR2 FYNNEI. The CDR3 covers 15 residues. V lost 7 bases and J lost 1; bases outside the gene matches: 9. CDR3 sequence reads: CASKTDRAGNYGYTF. The CDR3 nucleotides read TGTGCCAGCAAAACCGACAGGGCAGGTAACTATGGCTACACCTTC.

This clonotype turned up a few times. The V and J genes are TRBV30 and TRBJ2-5; 8 bases fit TRBD2. With 2 bases clipped from V and 7 bases from J, the junction kept 9 bases outside the gene matches. Germline V gives CDR1 GTSNPN, CDR2 SVGIG (reference sequence). This CDR3 spans 14 amino acids. CDR3 amino acids: CAWSLLAALGTQYF. CDR3 DNA: TGTGCCTGGAGTTTACTAGCGGCCCTTGGGACCCAGTACTTC.

The V call is TRBV2, the J call TRBJ2-3; 9 bases are a match to TRBD2. CDR3 size: 16 residues. The germline V gene encodes CDR1 SNHLY and CDR2 FYNNEI. V dropped 6 bases and J dropped 3; count of bases not matched to a gene: 10. In DNA, the CDR3 is TGTGCCAGCAGGGATGTAGCGGGAGATTTTACAGATACGCAGTATTTT. Protein product: CASRDVAGDFTDTQYF.

V gene TRBV29-1 combines with J gene TRBJ2-7; tentatively, D is TRBD2 (6 bases). The CDR3 covers 14 residues. Trimming removed 0 bases at V and 9 bases at J, with 18 bases between. Germline CDR1 reads SQVTM; CDR2 reads ANQGSEA. As DNA, the CDR3 is TGCAGCGTTGAAGATGGAGACGGGAGTACCGGGCAGTACTTC. Protein product: CSVEDGDGSTGQYF.

The genes are TRBV7-2 and TRBJ2-6, with D hard to call. CDR3 length equals 14 residues. In germline, CDR1 is SGHTA, CDR2 FQGNSA. With 5 bases removed from V and 2 bases from J, the gap between germline ends came to 7 bases. The CDR3: CASSIQAGANVLTF. The DNA of the CDR3 is TGTGCCAGCAGCATTCAGGCTGGGGCCAACGTCCTGACTTTC.

The genes are TRBV6-5 and TRBJ2-5, with 16 bases that match TRBD2. Trimming cost V 2 bases and J 5 bases; bases outside gene matches: 8. The CDR3 sequence is 18 residues long. The germline CDR1 and CDR2 sequences are MNHEY and SVGAGI. The CDR3 sequence is CASSYNPGTSGRGETQYF. The CDR3 DNA reads as TGTGCCAGCAGTTACAACCCCGGGACTAGCGGGAGGGGGGAGACCCAGTACTTC.

This clonotype has just a few counts. This chain links TRBV7-2 with TRBJ2-7; the D is unclear. Trimming stripped 3 bases from V and 5 bases from J, with 11 bases between. The CDR3 is 13 amino acids. Looked up from germline, CDR1 is SGHTA and CDR2 is FQGNSA. CDR3 residues: CASSFGGANEQYF. CDR3 in DNA: TGTGCCAGCAGCTTTGGCGGTGCCAACGAGCAGTACTTC.

This clonotype occurred once. The chain is built from TRBV20-1 and TRBJ2-1; D gene ambiguous. V gave up 3 bases and J gave up 9 bases, with 12 bases separating them. CDR3 length equals 12 residues. The germline gives CDR1 DFQATT, CDR2 SNEGSKA (reference sequence). CDR3 residues: CSARRTFGEQFF. CDR3 DNA sequence: TGCAGTGCTAGGAGGACCTTCGGTGAGCAGTTCTTC.

The V and J genes are TRBV6-2 or TRBV6-3 and TRBJ1-5; weak D call: TRBD1 (5 bases). Trimming stripped 2 bases from V and 4 bases from J, with 9 bases between. This CDR3 region has 14 residues. The germline CDR1 and CDR2 sequences are MNHEY and SVGEGT. The CDR3 protein is CASSYGDYNQPQHF. CDR3 bases: TGTGCCAGCAGTTACGGGGACTATAATCAGCCCCAGCATTTT.

The chain is built from TRBV2 and TRBJ2-1; 7 bases line up with TRBD1. The CDR3 has 14 residues. Trimming removed 8 bases from V and 4 bases from J; junction bases left unmatched: 8. CDR1 SNHLY and CDR2 FYNNEI come from the germline V gene. This CDR3 is CASGSPTGYNEQFF. CDR3 DNA sequence: TGTGCCAGCGGATCTCCGACAGGGTACAATGAGCAGTTCTTC.

The chain links TRBV4-1 to TRBJ2-3, with no clear D. Trimming stripped 4 bases from V and 3 bases from J, with 14 bases between. The CDR3 extends over 15 amino acids. The germline V gene encodes CDR1 MGHRA and CDR2 YSYEKL. The CDR3 reads CASSRTQIETDTQYF. CDR3 nucleotide sequence: TGCGCCAGCAGCCGAACACAAATTGAAACAGATACGCAGTATTTT.

This clonotype came up a few times. The CDR3 reads CASSLGPSQETQYF. CDR3 in DNA: TGTGCCAGCAGCTTAGGTCCAAGTCAGGAGACCCAGTACTTC. The chain employs TRBV7-2 and TRBJ2-5; D ambiguous. Per the germline V gene, CDR1 is SGHTA and CDR2 is FQGNSA. This CDR3 region has 14 residues. The V and J ends lost 1 base and 5 bases respectively, with 11 bases between them.

The chain couples TRBV2 to TRBJ2-5; TRBD1 matches at 8 bases. V dropped 2 bases and J dropped 5; count of bases not matched to a gene: 4. Germline V gene lookup returns CDR1 SNHLY and CDR2 FYNNEI. The CDR3 has 14 amino acids. This CDR3 is CASSERTGRETQYF. The CDR3 bases are TGTGCCAGCAGTGAAAGGACAGGGAGGGAGACCCAGTACTTC.

This clonotype came up a few times. V usage is TRBV6-5 and J usage is TRBJ1-2; no clear D gene. The CDR3 spans 14 residues. In germline, CDR1 is MNHEY, CDR2 SVGAGI. Trimming took 0 bases from V and 5 from J, leaving 10 bases between them. DNA for the CDR3: TGTGCCAGCAGTTACTCGAAACGGAATTATGGCTACACCTTC. Amino acids: CASSYSKRNYGYTF.

The genes are TRBV28 and TRBJ1-2, with a possible D match to TRBD1 (5 bases). Trimming pared 5 bases from V and 4 bases from J, leaving 14 bases between. Germline lookup yields CDR1 MDHEN and CDR2 SYDVKM. There are 14 residues in the CDR3. The CDR3 loop reads CASSKDSVRYGYTF. The CDR3 region has the DNA TGTGCCAGCAGTAAAGACAGCGTCCGCTATGGCTACACCTTC.